A selection of T cell receptor beta chains follows, all from one sample in a study of T cell changes during pregnancy in multiple sclerosis. Data came from immunoSEQ multiplex PCR; TCRdb stores just in-frame clones and leaves some out. The table records tens of thousands of clones, over 90% of them present only once. Here the sequenced sample was CD4+ T cells from peripheral blood mononuclear cells, taken in the third trimester of pregnancy. Receptor source: a female donor with multiple sclerosis, enrolled in a pregnancy study. CDR3s include the opening cysteine and the closing phenylalanine or tryptophan. A D gene is named only where the DNA matches it firmly. Size values are once, few and many counts, or a class for expanded clones, and some rows have none.

j_call,d_call,cdr3_length,v_call,clone_size,cdr3_aa,cdr3_nt
TRBJ1-6,-,17,TRBV5-3,-,CARSDDPDFPYNSPLHF,TGTGCCAGAAGCGACGATCCGGACTTCCCCTATAATTCACCCCTCCACTTT
TRBJ1-5,-,15,TRBV19,-,CASSIDGGIYQPQHF,TGTGCCAGTAGTATAGATGGGGGGATCTATCAGCCCCAGCATTTT
TRBJ1-2,TRBD1,14,TRBV9,few,CASSGTGTSYGYTF,TGTGCCAGCAGCGGGACAGGGACCTCTTATGGCTACACCTTC
TRBJ2-3,TRBD2,13,TRBV25-1,-,CASRMGGAPRQYF,TGTGCCAGCAGAATGGGAGGGGCCCCGAGGCAGTATTTT
TRBJ1-6,-,14,TRBV5-1,-,CASSLERVNSPLHF,TGCGCCAGCAGCTTGGAGCGGGTTAATTCACCCCTCCACTTT
TRBJ2-7,-,15,TRBV10-2,-,CASSEPGDKLYEQYF,TGCGCCAGCAGTGAGCCAGGGGACAAACTTTACGAGCAGTACTTC
TRBJ2-1,-,13,TRBV7-6,-,CASSLAAVNEQFF,TGTGCCAGCAGCTTAGCGGCCGTGAATGAGCAGTTCTTC
TRBJ2-2,-,15,TRBV7-9,-,CASSLGRANTGELFF,TGTGCCAGCAGCTTGGGCAGGGCGAACACCGGGGAGCTGTTTTTT
TRBJ1-4,-,13,TRBV2,-,CASKGGTNEKLFF,TGTGCCAGCAAGGGAGGGACAAATGAAAAACTGTTTTTT
TRBJ1-5,-,19,TRBV7-8,-,CASSLARQWPDGGNQPQHF,TGTGCCAGCAGCTTAGCGAGGCAGTGGCCGGACGGAGGAAATCAGCCCCAGCATTTT
TRBJ1-2,-,13,TRBV7-9,-,CASSSPTGLGYTF,TGTGCCAGCAGCTCACCAACAGGGCTTGGCTACACCTTC
TRBJ1-6,-,16,TRBV6-4,-,CASSDSPGGRGSPLHF,TGTGCCAGCAGTGACTCTCCGGGTGGAAGGGGTTCACCCCTCCACTTT
TRBJ2-7,TRBD1,16,TRBV6-5,-,CASSYSGTVVSYEQYF,TGTGCCAGCAGTTACTCCGGGACAGTGGTCTCCTACGAGCAGTACTTC
TRBJ1-3,-,12,TRBV30,-,CAWKTGGNTIYF,TGTGCCTGGAAGACAGGTGGAAACACCATATATTTT
TRBJ1-1,-,13,TRBV2,-,CASSGAMNTEAFF,TGTGCCAGCAGTGGCGCTATGAACACTGAAGCTTTCTTT
TRBJ1-1,-,11,TRBV13,-,CASNQVTEAFF,TGTGCCAGCAATCAGGTCACTGAAGCTTTCTTT
TRBJ1-5,TRBD1,15,TRBV6-1,-,CASRTDRVGSQPQHF,TGTGCCAGCAGGACAGACAGGGTGGGGAGTCAGCCCCAGCATTTT
TRBJ1-2,TRBD1,14,TRBV11-2,-,CASSWGGQGGGYTF,TGTGCCAGCAGCTGGGGGGGACAGGGTGGCGGCTACACCTTC
TRBJ2-7,-,14,TRBV14,once,CASSQVSRVSAQYF,TGTGCCAGCAGCCAAGTCTCCAGGGTCAGTGCCCAGTACTTC
TRBJ1-2,-,19,TRBV11-2,-,CASSPTAEMGAKVPISALF,TGTGCCAGCAGCCCGACGGCGGAGATGGGAGCAAAGGTCCCCATAAGCGCCCTCTTC
TRBJ2-2,-,17,TRBV9,-,CASSAERTGANTGELFF,TGTGCCAGCAGCGCAGAACGGACGGGGGCGAACACCGGGGAGCTGTTTTTT
TRBJ1-5,-,15,TRBV10-2,-,CASSDQYPYNQPQHF,TGCGCCAGCAGTGACCAGTACCCGTACAACCAGCCCCAGCATTTT